This T cell receptor beta chain is drawn from a study of T cells in Graves' hyperthyroidism and ophthalmopathy. Researchers took RNA transcripts and amplified the TCR beta CDR3 regions from them. With the HTBI primer set, the TCR CDR3 went through a first round of RT-PCR. TCRdb fed the multiplex PCR reads into MiXCR, producing one record per CDR3 protein. Here the sample spans about 640,000 distinct CDR3 sequences, around 21% being singletons. Germline assignment: CDR1 MGHRA and CDR2 YSYEKL. J was trimmed by 2 bases and V by 5 bases; bases with no gene match: 8. The CDR3 runs to 15 residues. The sample consisted of blood. The TCR was taken from a young man with Graves' ophthalmopathy. The chain has TRBV4-1 and TRBJ2-5, with 7 bases that match TRBD2. Written as DNA, the CDR3 is TGCGCCAGCAGCTCCCTACAAGCGGGACAAGAGACCCAGTACTTC. Encoded protein: CASSSLQAGQETQYF.